Shown below are 18 T cell receptor beta chains from a single sample sequenced in a study of blood T cell repertoires in COVID-19. The data were produced by immunoSEQ multiplex PCR, yet TCRdb's version contains in-frame clones alone and is incomplete. This table has tens of thousands of clones, over 70% appearing once. The specimen was peripheral blood. These receptors all stem from a man aged 45-65 years with active COVID-19.

Only one count was recorded for this clone. CDR3: CASSRASGGEKLFF. CDR3 DNA: TGTGCCAGCAGTCGAGCTTCAGGAGGTGAAAAACTGTTTTTT. V usage is TRBV6-6 and J usage is TRBJ1-4, with no clear D. Germline V gene lookup returns CDR1 MNHNY and CDR2 SVGAGI (reference sequence). CDR3 length equals 14 residues. Trimming cost V 5 bases and J 7 bases, with 14 bases left between them.

The chain carries TRBV12-5 and TRBJ2-7; D is uncertain. The CDR3 contains 17 residues. Germline V gene data show CDR1 as LGHNT and CDR2 as FRNRAP. V lost 0 bases to trimming and J lost 2 bases, with 17 bases between them. The CDR3 sequence is CASGLVHGSAVTYEQYF. The DNA of the CDR3 is TGTGCTAGTGGTTTGGTACATGGCAGCGCCGTTACCTACGAGCAGTACTTC.

The chain is built from TRBV19 and TRBJ1-2; D is perhaps TRBD1 (5 bases). V was trimmed by 7 bases and J by 4 bases, leaving 13 bases between them. Germline loops: CDR1 LNHDA, CDR2 SQIVND (reference sequence). This CDR3 is 13 amino acids long. CDR3 region: CASTPRGLYGYTF. As DNA, the CDR3 is TGTGCCAGTACCCCCCGGGGACTCTATGGCTACACCTTC.

This sequence joins TRBV18 and TRBJ2-7, with 8 nucleotides matching TRBD1. The CDR3 length is 16 residues. The germline CDR1 and CDR2 sequences are KGHSH and LQKENI. V trimming: 3 bases; J trimming: 2 bases; junction bases outside the gene matches: 9. Here the CDR3 reads CASSPTLGTGAYEQYF. The CDR3 nucleotides read TGTGCCAGCTCACCTACCTTAGGGACAGGTGCCTACGAGCAGTACTTC.

The chain employs TRBV27 and TRBJ2-1; TRBD2 matches at 9 bases. V lost 3 bases, J lost 7 bases, and 10 bases stayed unmatched. This CDR3 contains 16 residues. The germline gives CDR1 MNHEY, CDR2 SMNVEV (reference sequence). The CDR3 DNA is TGTGCCAGCAGTTTGATTGCGGGAGGGCCAACAAATGAGCAGTTCTTC. It codes for CASSLIAGGPTNEQFF.

The chain has TRBV7-2 and TRBJ1-1; D gene uncertain. Trimming cost V 1 base and J 2 bases, with 5 bases left between them. Per the germline V gene, CDR1 is SGHTA and CDR2 is FQGNSA. The CDR3 runs to 13 residues. CDR3 in amino acids: CASSLGQNTEAFF. DNA of the CDR3: TGTGCCAGCAGCTTAGGGCAAAACACTGAAGCTTTCTTT.

The CDR3 nucleotides are TGTGCCAGCAGTGAAGTACCGGGGGGCTATGGCTACACCTTC. Protein product: CASSEVPGGYGYTF. The gene calls are TRBV2 and TRBJ1-2; a weak D match, TRBD1 (5 bases). The CDR3 length is 14 residues. CDR1 and CDR2 from the germline V gene are SNHLY and FYNNEI. V was pared by 1 base and J by 4 bases, with 10 bases between.

This CDR3 is CASSSSGTGGSNSPLHF. CDR3 in DNA: TGTGCCAGCAGTTCCTCCGGGACAGGGGGCAGCAATTCACCCCTCCACTTT. The J gene is TRBJ1-6, the V gene TRBV7-9; 12 nucleotides align to TRBD1. This CDR3 region has 17 residues. Trimming cost V 6 bases and J 7 bases; bases outside gene matches: 10. Germline CDR1 and CDR2: SEHNR and FQNEAQ (reference sequence).

This clone was counted a single time. This sequence joins TRBV3-1 (or the pseudogene TRBV3-2) and TRBJ2-7; 8 bases are a match to TRBD1. Germline trimming cut 5 bases from V and 4 bases from J; bases unmatched to any gene: 4. The CDR3 extends over 13 amino acids. CDR1 is LGHDT, CDR2 YNNKEL, per germline (reference sequence). The CDR3 loop is CASSRQGLYEQYF. CDR3 nucleotide sequence: TGTGCCAGCAGCAGACAGGGGCTTTACGAGCAGTACTTC.

This chain links TRBV9 with TRBJ2-3; tentative D call: TRBD1 (6 bases). The V gene lost 5 bases and the J gene lost 1 base, with 23 bases spanning the gap. This CDR3 has 18 residues. Germline CDR1 is SGDLS and CDR2 is YYNGEE. This chain's CDR3 is CASSQSLRGNPRTDTQYF. DNA for the CDR3: TGTGCCAGCAGTCAATCCTTGAGGGGGAACCCCCGCACAGATACGCAGTATTTT.

The rearrangement links TRBV7-2 to TRBJ1-6, with D perhaps matching TRBD1 (5 bases). The V end was cut by 5 bases, the J end by 13 bases, with 21 bases between. The length of the CDR3 is 15 residues. Germline CDR1 and CDR2: SGHTA and FQGNSA. The CDR3 DNA follows: TGTGCCAGCAGCCGCGGAGCCCCCAGGGAGGGGCCCCTCCACTTT. Translated, it gives CASSRGAPREGPLHF.

The chain links TRBV5-5 to TRBJ2-6, with TRBD1 matching 11 bases. Germline assignment: CDR1 SGHKS and CDR2 YYEKEE (reference sequence). The junction had 5 bases not matched to a gene; V was cut back by 3 bases and J by 0 bases. The CDR3 is made up of 18 amino acids. CDR3 sequence: CASSYTGTGGSGANVLTF. In nucleotides, the CDR3 is TGTGCCAGCAGCTATACCGGGACAGGGGGCTCTGGGGCCAACGTCCTGACTTTC.

The chain employs TRBV6-2 or TRBV6-3 and TRBJ2-2; 13 nucleotides agree with TRBD2. The germline CDR1 and CDR2 sequences are MNHEY and SVGEGT. There are 16 residues in the CDR3. J was trimmed by 4 bases and V by 6 bases; bases with no gene match: 5. CDR3 DNA: TGTGCCAGCAGCCTTACTAGCGGGAGGGCCACCGGGGAGCTGTTTTTT. This gives the protein CASSLTSGRATGELFF.

The rearrangement links TRBV7-2 to TRBJ2-7, with 8 bases identical to TRBD1. CDR3 length: 15 residues. The V gene end was trimmed by 2 bases and the J gene end by 2 bases; junction bases not matched to a gene: 5. CDR1 and CDR2 (germline): SGHTA, FQGNSA. Here the CDR3 DNA reads TGTGCCAGCAGCTTACCGACACAGGGGGCCTACGAGCAGTACTTC. It is translated as CASSLPTQGAYEQYF.

The V and J genes are TRBV6-2 or TRBV6-3 and TRBJ1-5; D gene ambiguous. Trimming removed 0 bases at V and 6 bases at J, with 6 bases between. CDR1 and CDR2 from the germline V gene are MNHEY and SVGEGT. There are 13 residues in the CDR3. CDR3 sequence reads: CASSYSRGQPQHF. CDR3 bases: TGTGCCAGCAGTTACTCACGGGGTCAGCCCCAGCATTTT.

This chain's CDR3 is CASSRRQTSYEQYF. The CDR3 nucleotides are TGTGCCAGCAGCCGCAGACAGACTTCCTACGAGCAGTACTTC. This rearrangement joins TRBV7-2 to TRBJ2-7; D perhaps matches TRBD1 (5 bases). Germline CDR1 and CDR2: SGHTA and FQGNSA. Trimming removed 5 bases at V and 1 base at J, with 12 bases between. This CDR3 contains 14 residues.

The chain has TRBV4-2 and TRBJ1-1; 7 nucleotides line up with TRBD1. CDR3 size: 13 residues. Germline CDR1 and CDR2: LGHNA and YNFKEQ. V shed 3 bases and J 4 bases; nucleotides not matched to a gene: 2. CDR3 sequence reads: CASSHRGSTEAFF. The CDR3 region has the DNA TGTGCCAGCAGCCACAGGGGGAGCACTGAAGCTTTCTTT.

This chain joins TRBV28 and TRBJ2-7; D is possibly TRBD1 (6 bases). V was cut by 10 bases and J by 5 bases, with 18 bases left in between. This CDR3 contains 13 residues. Germline V CDR1 and CDR2: MDHEN, SYDVKM. In DNA form, the CDR3 reads TGTGCCATCCATGACAGGCATGGGCACGAGCAGTACTTC. Translated: CAIHDRHGHEQYF. Full variable domain (missing parts from reference TRBV28 and TRBJ2-7): DVKVTQSSRYLVKRTGEKVFLECVQDMDHENMFWYRQDPGLGLRLIYFSYDVKMKEKGDIPEGYSVSREKKERFSLILESASTNQTSMYLCAIHDRHGHEQYFGPGTRLTVT.